The 11 T cell receptor beta chains listed next were all sequenced from one sample in a study of regulatory T cells in long-lasting Graves disease. Indicated time point: newly diagnosed GD, antithyroid drugs for less than 3 months. Following extraction of RNA from PBMCs, that RNA was used to make the TCR library. In building TCR beta libraries, iRepertoire HTBI primers were used together with Arm-PCR of CDR3 regions. TCRdb redid the calling of the multiplex PCR reads with MiXCR, one entry per CDR3 protein. The data show approximately 310,000 distinct CDR3 sequences, over 15% seen once. The sample consisted of peripheral blood mononuclear cells (PBMCs), taken at new diagnosis, from a patient treated with antithyroid drugs. These receptors were taken from a female donor with Graves disease.

In its sample, this clonotype was seen a few times. The chain joins TRBV19 to TRBJ2-7; the D gene is possibly TRBD2 (5 bases). CDR1 and CDR2 from the germline V gene are LNHDA and SQIVND (reference sequence). The CDR3 has 14 amino acids. The germline V and J ends were trimmed by 0 bases and 0 bases, with 6 bases remaining between them. The CDR3 DNA follows: TGTGCCAGTAGTATAGATGAGGGCTCCTACGAGCAGTACTTC. This sequence encodes CASSIDEGSYEQYF.

This clonotype was seen ten or more times. This sequence joins TRBV20-1 and TRBJ2-1; a weak D match, TRBD2 (6 bases). This CDR3 is 13 amino acids long. V shed 8 bases and J shed 3 bases, with 14 bases lying between them. Per the germline V gene, CDR1 is DFQATT and CDR2 is SNEGSKA (reference sequence). The CDR3 nucleotides read TGCAGTCAGAGGGGCGGGATCTACAATGAGCAGTTCTTC. This encodes CSQRGGIYNEQFF.

This clonotype was seen ten or more times. This sequence joins TRBV28 and TRBJ2-7; TRBD2 aligns across 7 bases. This CDR3 has 14 residues. Per the germline V gene, CDR1 is MDHEN and CDR2 is SYDVKM. The V and J ends lost 8 bases and 1 base, in that order; junction bases with no gene match: 8. The CDR3 protein is CASGFAGASYEQYF. CDR3 bases: TGTGCCAGCGGGTTTGCGGGAGCTTCCTACGAGCAGTACTTC. Based on the CDR3 plus reference TRBV28 and TRBJ2-7, the full variable domain is DVKVTQSSRYLVKRTGEKVFLECVQDMDHENMFWYRQDPGLGLRLIYFSYDVKMKEKGDIPEGYSVSREKKERFSLILESASTNQTSMYLCASGFAGASYEQYFGPGTRLTVT.

The gene calls are TRBV12-3 or TRBV12-4 and TRBJ2-7; 7 bases align to TRBD2. V lost 2 bases, J lost 3 bases, and 7 bases stayed unmatched. This CDR3 comprises 15 residues. CDR3 loop: CASSLTGGANYEQYF. The CDR3 coding sequence is TGTGCCAGCAGTTTAACGGGAGGAGCTAACTACGAGCAGTACTTC.

The sample holds many counts of this clonotype. V gene TRBV11-2 combines with J gene TRBJ2-6; D not resolved. Trimming took off 1 base at V and 5 bases at J, with 6 bases between the two ends. The CDR3 sequence is 14 residues long. Germline CDR1 is SGHAT and CDR2 is FQNNGV. CDR3 nucleotide sequence: TGTGCCAGCAGCTTAGTCCGTAGGGCCAACGTCCTGACTTTC. Translation: CASSLVRRANVLTF.

This clonotype occurred many times. CDR3 region: CSARDYAGRTYEQYF. CDR3 DNA: TGCAGTGCTAGAGATTACGCGGGACGGACCTACGAGCAGTACTTC. The V and J genes are TRBV20-1 and TRBJ2-7; maybe TRBD2 (6 bases). Deletions cut 0 bases from V and 2 bases from J, with 14 bases between. The CDR3 sequence is 15 residues long. The germline CDR1 and CDR2 sequences are DFQATT and SNEGSKA (reference sequence).

This clonotype was counted at least ten times. The CDR3 protein is CASSYRPWARITTNEKLFF. The CDR3 coding sequence is TGTGCCAGCAGCTACAGGCCCTGGGCACGGATTACAACTAATGAAAAACTGTTTTTT. This chain uses TRBV6-5 with TRBJ1-4; TRBD1 might be the D (5 bases). Germline values: CDR1 MNHEY, CDR2 SVGAGI. The V end lost 6 bases, the J end lost 0 bases, and 23 bases lay between the germline ends. The CDR3 loop spans 19 amino acids.

This clonotype was detected many times. The J gene is TRBJ2-2, the V gene TRBV18, with D perhaps being TRBD1 or TRBD2 (5 bases each). Trimming took off 8 bases at V and 0 bases at J, with 10 bases between the two ends. CDR3 size: 14 residues. Per germline, CDR1 KGHSH and CDR2 LQKENI. The CDR3 DNA reads as TGTGCCAGCAGCCCGGGACCGAACACCGGGGAGCTGTTTTTT. It encodes CASSPGPNTGELFF.

Many counts were recorded for this clonotype. The chain combines TRBV11-3 with TRBJ2-4; D is unresolved. Germline CDR1 reads SGHNT; CDR2 reads YENEEA. Trimming took off 3 bases at V and 8 bases at J, with 8 bases between the two ends. The CDR3 totals 12 residues. CDR3 sequence reads: CASSLAMDIQYF. The CDR3 coding sequence is TGTGCCAGCAGCTTGGCTATGGACATTCAGTACTTC.

This clonotype was detected many times. J is TRBJ2-1 and V is TRBV19; 10 bases fit TRBD1. Germline V gene sequence: CDR1 LNHDA, CDR2 SQIVND (reference sequence). The CDR3 is 17 amino acids. The V segment lost 3 bases and the J segment 8 bases; nucleotides outside the gene matches: 13. The DNA of the CDR3 is TGTGCCAGTAGTATCCGACCGGGACAGGGGAATGGGGATGAGCAGTTCTTC. Protein product: CASSIRPGQGNGDEQFF.

In this sample, this clonotype turned up many times. The chain carries TRBV28 and TRBJ1-5; D not certain. The CDR3 covers 13 residues. Germline V gene sequence: CDR1 MDHEN, CDR2 SYDVKM. V lost 3 bases and J lost 4, with 7 bases in between. CDR3 sequence reads: CASSFESNQPQHF. As DNA, the CDR3 is TGTGCCAGCAGTTTTGAATCGAATCAGCCCCAGCATTTT.